The TCR beta chain under discussion was sequenced for a study of blood T cells in healthy people across ages. Per the germline V gene, CDR1 is SGHRS and CDR2 is YFSETQ. The V gene lost 0 bases and the J gene lost 1 base, with 7 bases spanning the gap. The CDR3 is 14 residues long. Every donor gave approximately 10 milliliters of peripheral blood. This clonotype has ten or more counts. The use of a sample-barcoded 5' primer and a J-beta primer mix characterized a second PCR of about 7 to 12 cycles. TCRdb redid the calling of the 5' RACE reads with MiXCR, one entry per CDR3 protein. Of approximately 2,000,000 distinct CDR3 sequences in the sample, around 42% were seen once.

The rearrangement uses TRBV5-1 and TRBJ1-1; no definite D call. The specimen was blood. The sequence was obtained from a human donor in good health. The CDR3 reads CASSLGHQNTEAFF. The CDR3 DNA reads TGCGCCAGCAGCTTGGGGCACCAGAACACTGAAGCTTTCTTT.